Listed below are T cell receptor beta chains from one sample, sequenced in a study. TCRdb itself ran the RT-PCR reads through MiXCR, one entry per CDR3 protein. The sample holds about 680,000 distinct CDR3 sequences, approximately 15% seen once. Sample: memory CD4+ T cells from blood. These receptors all stem from a female donor in good health, serving as a healthy control. The CDR3 runs from the conserved cysteine through the conserved F or W. A D gene is named only where the DNA matches it firmly. Only some rows state a clone size, as once, few, many or a class for expanded clones.

many | TRBJ1-5 | TRBD1 | TRBV27 | TGTGCCAGCAGACCCCACAGGGGGCGCGGGTTACAGCCCCAGCATTTT | CASRPHRGRGLQPQHF
many | TRBJ2-4 | . | TRBV29-1 | TGCAGCGTCGAACAGGAGACTAAAAACATTCAGTACTTC | CSVEQETKNIQYF
. | TRBJ2-3 | . | TRBV5-1 | TGCGCCAGCAGCCCGGGGGCGGGGGCAGATACGCAGTATTTT | CASSPGAGADTQYF
few | TRBJ1-1 | TRBD1 | TRBV12-3/TRBV12-4 | TGTGCCAGCAGTCCCACGGGACAGGGAGGTAGCGAAGCTTTCTTT | CASSPTGQGGSEAFF
many | TRBJ2-1 | TRBD2 | TRBV27 | TGTGCCAGCAGCCGAGGGACTAGCAACCCCAATGAGCAGTTCTTC | CASSRGTSNPNEQFF
many | TRBJ2-7 | . | TRBV12-3/TRBV12-4 | TGTGCCAGCAGTTTGGCCCAGGGGCCCTACGAGCAGTACTTC | CASSLAQGPYEQYF
few | TRBJ2-7 | . | TRBV5-1 | TGCGCCAGCAGCTTGGACAAGGACTACGAGCAGTACTTC | CASSLDKDYEQYF
few | TRBJ2-5 | TRBD2 | TRBV9 | TGTGCCAGCAGCGTAGGCCCGGCCCACGGACTAGCGGGGCAAGAGACCCAGTACTTC | CASSVGPAHGLAGQETQYF
few | TRBJ2-7 | . | TRBV7-2 | TGTGCCAGCAGCTTAGCGGCAGTAAACTACGAGCAGTACTTC | CASSLAAVNYEQYF
few | TRBJ2-3 | . | TRBV14 | TGTGCCAGCAGCCCGAACCCGCAGGATACGCAGTATTTT | CASSPNPQDTQYF
few | TRBJ1-2 | . | TRBV5-1 | TGCGCCAGCAGCTTGGAGAGGGCTAACTATGGCTACACCTTC | CASSLERANYGYTF
. | TRBJ2-1 | TRBD1 | TRBV20-1 | TGCAGTGCCCAGAAGCGGACAGGTTTTGATGAGCAGTTCTTC | CSAQKRTGFDEQFF
. | TRBJ2-7 | . | TRBV6-5 | TGTGCCAGCAGTTCCTTCACAGGGGGGGGTGGTTACGAGCAGTACTTC | CASSSFTGGGGYEQYF
many | TRBJ1-6 | TRBD1 | TRBV10-3 | TGTGCCATCAGTGAGAGACAGGGATATAATTCACCCCTCCACTTT | CAISERQGYNSPLHF
few | TRBJ2-7 | TRBD2 | TRBV2 | TGTGCCAGCAGAACCGGGACTAGTCTGTGGCAGTACTTC | CASRTGTSLWQYF
many | TRBJ1-5 | . | TRBV7-2 | TGTGCCAGCAGCTTAGTGGTAGGGCAGCCCCAGCATTTT | CASSLVVGQPQHF
. | TRBJ2-2 | . | TRBV30 | TGTGCCTGGAGGCTGGGGCAGAAGGACACCGGGGAGCTGTTTTTT | CAWRLGQKDTGELFF
many | TRBJ2-4 | . | TRBV4-1 | TGCGCCAGCAGCCAAGATAGGTGGGGAATAACCAAAAACATTCAGTACTTC | CASSQDRWGITKNIQYF
. | TRBJ2-5 | TRBD2 | TRBV20-1 | TGCAGTGCTAGGACACTAGCGGGAGATCCAGAGACCCAGTACTTC | CSARTLAGDPETQYF
few | TRBJ2-2 | TRBD2 | TRBV7-2 | TGTGCCAGCAGCCCACGACTAGCAGATAGGGGGGAGCTGTTTTTT | CASSPRLADRGELFF
few | TRBJ2-3 | TRBD2 | TRBV6-1 | TGTGCCAGCAGTGAAGCTGGACTAGCGGGAGGGTTTCCAGATACGCAGTATTTT | CASSEAGLAGGFPDTQYF
. | TRBJ2-5 | TRBD2 | TRBV24-1 | TGTGCCACCAGTGATTTGCTAGCGGGGGCGCAAGAGACCCAGTACTTC | CATSDLLAGAQETQYF
. | TRBJ2-7 | TRBD1 | TRBV7-2 | TGTGCCAGCAGCTTAGGGACAGGGGGGAGCCTGGGGCAGTACTTC | CASSLGTGGSLGQYF
many | TRBJ1-3 | TRBD1 | TRBV20-1 | TGCAGTGCTGTTCAGGGGGCTGGAAACACCATATATTTT | CSAVQGAGNTIYF
many | TRBJ2-5 | . | TRBV29-1 | TGCAGCGTCGACCGCGGGGGCACAGGGGCAGGAAAGACCCAGTACTTC | CSVDRGGTGAGKTQYF
many | TRBJ2-2 | TRBD1 | TRBV5-4 | TGTGCCAGCAGCAGTGGCCGGGACAGGTTGGCCGGGGAGCTGTTTTTT | CASSSGRDRLAGELFF
few | TRBJ2-7 | . | TRBV20-1 | TGCAGTGCTAGTCCCGTCCAGACCTACGAGCAGTACTTC | CSASPVQTYEQYF
many | TRBJ2-3 | . | TRBV24-1 | TGTGCCACCAGTGATTTGGTCTCCGACAGCACCGATACGCAGTATTTT | CATSDLVSDSTDTQYF
few | TRBJ2-7 | . | TRBV11-2 | TGTGCCAGCAGCTTAGATCTTCAGATTTACGAGCAGTACTTC | CASSLDLQIYEQYF
. | TRBJ2-7 | TRBD2 | TRBV15 | TGTGCCACCAGCAGAGCTCCAGCGGGAGGTCTGTACGAGCAGTACTTC | CATSRAPAGGLYEQYF
few | TRBJ1-1 | . | TRBV20-1 | TGCAGTGCCACGCCCTTGGGCAGGGTGGGCACTGAAGCTTTCTTT | CSATPLGRVGTEAFF
. | TRBJ1-1 | TRBD1 | TRBV5-1 | TGCGCCAGCAGCTTGGCGACTACAGGGGGGGTTGAAGCTTTCTTT | CASSLATTGGVEAFF
. | TRBJ2-1 | . | TRBV7-2 | TGTGCCAGCAGCTTCAGGAAGGAGCAGTTCTTC | CASSFRKEQFF
. | TRBJ1-5 | . | TRBV15 | TGTGCCACCAGCAGAGAGTGGGGGGGGGGTCAGCCCCAGCATTTT | CATSREWGGGQPQHF
. | TRBJ1-1 | TRBD1 | TRBV7-8 | TGTGCCAGCAGCTTTGGGACAGGGTATTTCGGCACTGAAGCTTTCTTT | CASSFGTGYFGTEAFF
few | TRBJ2-1 | TRBD2 | TRBV6-1 | TGTGCCAGCAGTGAGGGAGCGGGAGCCGTCTCCTACAATGAGCAGTTCTTC | CASSEGAGAVSYNEQFF
few | TRBJ2-2 | . | TRBV5-1 | TGCGCCAGCAGCTTGGTCCTGAACACCGGGGAGCTGTTTTTT | CASSLVLNTGELFF
. | TRBJ2-2 | . | TRBV4-3 | TGCGCCAGCAGCCAAGGATTCCCTCCCGGGGAGCTGTTTTTT | CASSQGFPPGELFF
few | TRBJ2-5 | . | TRBV6-1 | TGTGCCAGCAGTGTGGGCAGGCACCAAGAGACCCAGTACTTC | CASSVGRHQETQYF
many | TRBJ2-3 | . | TRBV29-1 | TGCAGCGTTGTAGGGGAAAGGAGCACAGATACGCAGTATTTT | CSVVGERSTDTQYF
. | TRBJ2-1 | TRBD2 | TRBV6-5 | TGTGCCAGCAGTTACCCAAGCTCTAGCGGGAGGGACAATGAGCAGTTCTTC | CASSYPSSSGRDNEQFF
. | TRBJ2-1 | TRBD1 | TRBV24-1 | TGTGCCACCAGTGAACAAGGACAGGGGAACTACAATGAGCAGTTCTTC | CATSEQGQGNYNEQFF
many | TRBJ2-1 | TRBD2 | TRBV12-3/TRBV12-4 | TGTGCCAGCAGTTTGGCTAGCGGGAGGAGTGATGAGCAGTTCTTC | CASSLASGRSDEQFF
. | TRBJ1-5 | . | TRBV20-1 | TGCAGTGCTAGCATATTTGCGGGTAGTGGCAATCAGCCCCAGCATTTT | CSASIFAGSGNQPQHF
many | TRBJ2-1 | TRBD2 | TRBV20-1 | TGCAGTGCTTCCCGGACTAGCGGGATGGGAAATGAGCAGTTCTTC | CSASRTSGMGNEQFF
. | TRBJ1-1 | . | TRBV20-1 | TGCAGTGCTAGCCTCTTGGGACACGGGAGGGCTGAAGCTTTCTTT | CSASLLGHGRAEAFF
many | TRBJ2-3 | TRBD2 | TRBV27 | TGTGCCAGCAGGACTGCGGGAGGGAGGACAGATACGCAGTATTTT | CASRTAGGRTDTQYF
many | TRBJ1-5 | . | TRBV6-6 | TGTGCCAGCAGTTACTCGCAGTACAATCAGCCCCAGCATTTT | CASSYSQYNQPQHF
few | TRBJ1-5 | . | TRBV7-2 | TGTGCCAGCAGCTTATACAGTAGCAATCAGCCCCAGCATTTT | CASSLYSSNQPQHF
few | TRBJ2-2 | . | TRBV7-3 | TGTGCCAGCAGCTTAGACTTCAACACCGGGGAGCTGTTTTTT | CASSLDFNTGELFF
few | TRBJ2-3 | . | TRBV30 | TGTGCCTGGAGTGTACAGTCCAGCGGCCACACAGATACGCAGTATTTT | CAWSVQSSGHTDTQYF